This T cell receptor beta chain emerged from a study of shared clonotypes between healthy human individuals (dated by TCRdb to 2018 to 2020). With respect to the entire study: A couple of women and a few men aged 18 to 49 years were included in the cohort. For each donor, CD4 naive and CD4 memory were each given three plates, CD8 naive was given two plates, and CD8 memory was given one plate. The study deeply sequenced blood TCR repertoires of five healthy adults to estimate repertoire size and the extent of clonotype sharing between individuals. Different laboratories and diverse techniques were used to prepare libraries and sequence TCR repertoires, to increase sequencing depth and limit assay-specific biases. Leukapheresis yielded between about 0.94 and 10 billion PBMCs per donor. Points the paper makes about the study in general: About 5% of naive CD4, 3.5% of naive CD8, about 2.5% of memory CD4, and 0.35% to 0.5% of memory CD8 clonotypes were shared across a few donors. Sampling was restricted to blood, and TCR repertoires in tissues likely differ from the TCR repertoires found in blood. Compared with non-shared clonotypes, clonotypes shared by all four sorted-subset donors had higher generation probabilities. Larger estimated clonotype richness was generally found for naive subsets than for memory subsets. Even with the large sequencing depth, rarefaction of the sorted-subset datasets indicated that sequencing was incomplete. Pairwise subsampling indicated that sequencing depth was expected to affect the degree of clonotype sharing among donors. Because the study included only a small number of donors, the genetic and exposure-history diversity represented was limited.

Using the deep immunoSEQ assay, multiplex PCR amplified TCR CDR3 regions from genomic DNA. Extracted genomic DNA from each cell subset was spread evenly across all wells of several immunoSEQ 96-well plates, with each plate serving as a replicate. For sorted subsets, 150 to 250 ng genomic DNA, equal to some 30,000 T cell genomes, was loaded into each replicate PCR. Purified libraries were quantified with a Qubit 3.0 fluorometer, sized on a Bioanalyzer 2100, and re-quantified with the KAPA Library Quantification kit. Every immunoSEQ 96-well plate was sequenced on a separate single-read 150-cycle Illumina NextSeq 550 flow cell. The study's processing was this. Because the immunoSEQ output held only junctional sequences and lacked quality scores, the filtering could not match the filtering applied to full-length reads. Sequences were annotated with PyIR, a Python wrapper for IgBLAST v1.9, using IMGT germline references to assign V/J genes and CDR3. Any read was removed if the V/J assignment was weak (E-value above 1e-6), the CDR3 was missing, or the read contained stop codons, out-of-frame junctions, or ambiguous translated residues. A V3J clonotype was defined by an identical inferred V gene, J gene, and CDR3 amino acid sequence. Percentage overlap between repertoires was calculated by dividing the number of shared unique clonotypes by the size of the smaller repertoire. Repertoire richness was assessed with RTK rarefaction, the Chao1 estimator, and Recon v2.1 estimates of unobserved clonotypes. Generation probabilities were computed with OLGA for all TCRbeta clonotypes obtained by the gDNA method from several donors. Drawn from immuneACCESS, this table holds only the in-frame rearrangements with V and J called that TCRdb kept. Clones are partly lost; checked studies trace under half to an unresolved V gene and leave the rest unexplained. D and trimming were read from the DNA, whereas the V and J calls and clone size are those reported in that table. The sample has 2.3 million or so clones on record, about 92% of them singletons. In total, the top ten clones hold approximately 0.4% of the sample.

The germline V and J ends show losses of 6 bases and 2 bases respectively, and no gene match explains 7 bases of the junction. Per the germline V gene, MNHNS is the CDR1 and SASEGT is the CDR2. The CDR3 has 14 amino acids, counting the end cysteine and phenylalanine. Only the CDR3 part of the read is kept: 42 bases, read in frame from the first base. Donors were healthy HIV-negative adults with no recently reported acute infections or vaccinations. Every donor was a Caucasian adult residing in Nashville, Tennessee, USA. CD4+ T cells were enriched by magnetic negative selection; naive cells were then positively selected on CD45RA, and the negative fraction formed the memory subset. Blood was collected by leukapheresis, and PBMCs were isolated by Ficoll-Histopaque density gradient centrifugation and then cryopreserved in liquid nitrogen vapor phase. Analytical flow cytometry was used to check the purity and quantity of each magnetically sorted T cell population. Each sorted fraction had its genomic DNA isolated and then quantified by UV absorbance on a Nanodrop 2000c.

Regarding this clone: Its antigen specificity is not known. No base quality information exists; no much larger clone differs at one position.

The rearranged chain carries TRBV6-1 and TRBJ2-7; TRBD1 fits 7 bases in the junction. The origin of this receptor is a man aged 18 to 30 in good health. Some clones in this sample may be carry-over from other donors' samples. Sequencing used naive CD4+ T cells from PBMCs. Per the publication, the cell subset or site label means: CD45RA+ positively selected. The CDR3 here reads CASRAVGQTYEQYF. The DNA sequence is as follows: TGTGCCAGCAGGGCGGTGGGACAGACCTACGAGCAGTACTTC.